A selection of T cell receptor beta chains follows, all from one sample in a study of T cell responses to AZD1222 COVID-19 vaccine. Method: immunoSEQ multiplex PCR; TCRdb's copy keeps in-frame clones and lacks some. The table has approximately 160,000 clones, 93% seen once. Sequenced here: peripheral blood, sampled on day 0 of AZD1222 vaccination. Receptors were obtained from an adult in good health. The CDR3 runs from the conserved cysteine through the conserved F or W. The D gene is left open where the match is weak. Rows may omit the clone size; those that give it use once, few, many or a size class.

length	V	size	J	D	DNA	CDR3
12	TRBV5-1	few	TRBJ2-3	NA	TGCGCCAGCAGCCCCGGCCTAATAGAACAGTATTTT	CASSPGLIEQYF
14	TRBV13	NA	TRBJ1-5	NA	TGTGCCAGCAGCTTATTAGGGAGCAATCAGCCCCAGCATTTT	CASSLLGSNQPQHF
13	TRBV21-1	NA	TRBJ1-2	NA	TGTGCCAGCAGCAGTGGATGCCACTATGGCTACACCTTC	CASSSGCHYGYTF
15	TRBV27	NA	TRBJ2-1	TRBD1	TGTGCCAGCAGCCCTCGACAGGGGAGTCAGCATGAGCAGTTCTTC	CASSPRQGSQHEQFF
16	TRBV9	NA	TRBJ2-1	TRBD2	TGTGCCAGCAGCGTAGGGACTAGCGGGGGATACAATGAGCAGTTCTTC	CASSVGTSGGYNEQFF
16	TRBV5-1	NA	TRBJ2-7	TRBD1	TGCGCCAGCAGCTTGGCGGGACAGGGGTTGTCCTACGAGCAGTACTTC	CASSLAGQGLSYEQYF
16	TRBV5-4	NA	TRBJ1-1	NA	TGTGCCAGCAGCCCCGGGACGCAAAACGGGGTACCTGAAGCTTTCTTT	CASSPGTQNGVPEAFF
15	TRBV7-9	NA	TRBJ2-1	TRBD2	TGTGCCAGCAGCCCTCCGGGGGGGACATACAATGAGCAGTTCTTC	CASSPPGGTYNEQFF
14	TRBV5-4	NA	TRBJ2-5	NA	TGTGCCAGCAGCCCCTGGACTTCACAAGAGACCCAGTACTTC	CASSPWTSQETQYF
14	TRBV7-2	NA	TRBJ2-7	NA	TGTGCCAGCAGCTCGCGGACAGAGAACTACGAGCAGTACTTC	CASSSRTENYEQYF
15	TRBV19	NA	TRBJ1-3	NA	TGTGCCAGTAGTATAGATCTGGAGCCTGGAAACACCATATATTTT	CASSIDLEPGNTIYF
14	TRBV6-5	NA	TRBJ2-7	TRBD1	TGTGCCAGCAGCGGGACAGGAATCTGGTACGAGCAGTACTTC	CASSGTGIWYEQYF
16	TRBV3-1/TRBV3-2	once	TRBJ2-1	TRBD2	TGTGCCAGCAGCCAAGATCACGGGGGGGCGACCAATGAGCAGTTCTTC	CASSQDHGGATNEQFF
14	TRBV27	NA	TRBJ1-2	NA	TGTGCCAGCAGTTTATCCCCGACAGAATCTGGCTACACCTTC	CASSLSPTESGYTF
16	TRBV4-2	NA	TRBJ1-2	NA	TGTGCCAGCAGCCAAGATCAGCTGGGAGATCGGTATGGCTACACCTTC	CASSQDQLGDRYGYTF
13	TRBV12-3/TRBV12-4	NA	TRBJ1-2	NA	TGTGCCAGCAGTCGGGACAACTACTATGGCTACACCTTC	CASSRDNYYGYTF
14	TRBV5-4	NA	TRBJ1-2	TRBD1	TGTGCCAGCAGCTTGGGACAGGGTAACTATGGCTACACCTTC	CASSLGQGNYGYTF
15	TRBV30	NA	TRBJ1-2	TRBD1	TGTGCCTGGGGTGGGGTGACAGGGGCCTCGGTCGGCTACACCTTC	CAWGGVTGASVGYTF
16	TRBV5-1	NA	TRBJ2-3	NA	TGCGCCAGCAGCCCCATGAACCGGGACCCCCGTGAGACGCAGTATTTT	CASSPMNRDPRETQYF
16	TRBV3-1/TRBV3-2	once	TRBJ2-2	NA	TGTGCCAGCAGCCAAGTAAGTAACCGGAACACCGGGGAGCTGTTTTTT	CASSQVSNRNTGELFF
18	TRBV7-2	NA	TRBJ1-4	TRBD1	TGTGCCAGCAGCTTAAGGATGCCAGGGGGCAGAGTTGGTGAAAAACTGTTTTTT	CASSLRMPGGRVGEKLFF
17	TRBV9	NA	TRBJ2-3	NA	TGTGCCAGCAGCGTAGAACGCGGCGGTTGGAGCACAGATACGCAGTATTTT	CASSVERGGWSTDTQYF
15	TRBV27	NA	TRBJ1-1	NA	TGTGCCAGCAGTCCACAGGACAGTATGAACACTGAAGCTTTCTTT	CASSPQDSMNTEAFF
12	TRBV11-2	NA	TRBJ1-2	NA	TGTGCCAGCAGCCGGGACAAATACGCGTACACCTTC	CASSRDKYAYTF
13	TRBV12-3/TRBV12-4	NA	TRBJ1-2	NA	TGTGCCAGCAGTTTCTCAGGGTCGCCTGGCTACACCTTC	CASSFSGSPGYTF
13	TRBV12-3/TRBV12-4	NA	TRBJ1-5	NA	TGTGCCAGCAGCCGGGCCGGATCCCAGCCCCAGCATTTT	CASSRAGSQPQHF
16	TRBV6-5	once	TRBJ2-2	NA	TGTGCCAGCAGTTACTGGCCAGCGCCGAACACCGGGGAGCTGTTTTTT	CASSYWPAPNTGELFF
11	TRBV2	NA	TRBJ1-5	NA	TGTGCCAGCAGTGATAGGTGGGCCCAGCATTTT	CASSDRWAQHF
13	TRBV3-1/TRBV3-2	NA	TRBJ1-1	NA	TGTGCCAGCAGCCAAGTTACGTTCACTGAAGCTTTCTTT	CASSQVTFTEAFF
13	TRBV7-3	few	TRBJ1-1	NA	TGTGCCAGCAGCTTATGGGCGCACACTGAAGCTTTCTTT	CASSLWAHTEAFF
12	TRBV2	NA	TRBJ2-7	NA	TGTGCCAGCACTTCCGGGAGCTACGAGCAGTACTTC	CASTSGSYEQYF
12	TRBV11-3	once	TRBJ1-3	NA	TGTGCCAGCAGCTCCCCTGGAAACACCATATATTTT	CASSSPGNTIYF
13	TRBV5-1	NA	TRBJ1-5	NA	TGCGCCAGCAGCCATGGAAACGATCAGCCCCAGCATTTT	CASSHGNDQPQHF
13	TRBV7-9	NA	TRBJ1-6	NA	TGTGCCAGCAGCGAACAGGGAAATTCACCCCTCCACTTT	CASSEQGNSPLHF
15	TRBV5-4	NA	TRBJ1-1	NA	TGTGCCAGCAGCTTGTTACAGGGCGGCGGCACTGAAGCTTTCTTT	CASSLLQGGGTEAFF
12	TRBV25-1	NA	TRBJ1-1	NA	TGTGCCAGCAGTGCCAGGGGAAATGAAGCTTTCTTT	CASSARGNEAFF
15	TRBV6-2/TRBV6-3	NA	TRBJ1-5	NA	TGTGCCAGCAGTTACACCGGGGGCGGCGTGAAACCCCAGCATTTT	CASSYTGGGVKPQHF
17	TRBV3-1/TRBV3-2	NA	TRBJ2-7	NA	TGTGCCAGCAGCCAAGCGAAGAACAGGGCCGAGAACTACGAGCAGTACTTC	CASSQAKNRAENYEQYF
15	TRBV4-3	NA	TRBJ2-1	TRBD1	TGCGCCAGCAGCCGGGGACAGGGGGTGGTCAATGAGCAGTTCTTC	CASSRGQGVVNEQFF
16	TRBV5-6	NA	TRBJ1-1	TRBD1	TGTGCCAGCAGCTGGACCGGGACAGGAGAGAACACTGAAGCTTTCTTT	CASSWTGTGENTEAFF
11	TRBV20-1	NA	TRBJ2-7	NA	TGCAGTGCCCCGTTATTTAACGAGCAGTACTTC	CSAPLFNEQYF
17	TRBV10-3	NA	TRBJ1-4	NA	TGTGCCATCAGTGAGTCGGGAGCCGCTGCCCCGGGGGCGAGACTGTTTTTT	CAISESGAAAPGARLFF
16	TRBV2	NA	TRBJ1-2	NA	TGTGCCAGCAGTGAAGCCGTGGCAGGCCTCAACTATGGCTACACCTTC	CASSEAVAGLNYGYTF
15	TRBV3-1/TRBV3-2	NA	TRBJ1-5	TRBD1	TGTGCCAGCAGCCAAGGGGGACAGGGGATTCAGCCCCAGCATTTT	CASSQGGQGIQPQHF
14	TRBV12-5	few	TRBJ2-4	NA	TGTGCTAGTGGGACACAGTACAGGGAGGGCATTCAGTACTTC	CASGTQYREGIQYF
16	TRBV29-1	NA	TRBJ2-3	TRBD2	TGCAGCGTGACCGGGACTAGCGGGATCAGCACAGATACGCAGTATTTT	CSVTGTSGISTDTQYF
17	TRBV11-2	NA	TRBJ2-7	NA	TGTGCCAGCAGCCTCGGCCCCGGGCTAGGCAACACCTACGAGCAGTACTTC	CASSLGPGLGNTYEQYF
17	TRBV6-1	NA	TRBJ2-2	TRBD1	TGTGCCAGCAGTGAAGCGGGGACAGGGGCTGGCACCGGGGAGCTGTTTTTT	CASSEAGTGAGTGELFF
12	TRBV28	NA	TRBJ1-1	NA	TGTGCCAGCAGTTTCGTATATACTGAAGCTTTCTTT	CASSFVYTEAFF
14	TRBV5-5	NA	TRBJ2-5	NA	TGTGCCAGCAGACCGGGGGGCCGGGGAGAGACCCAGTACTTC	CASRPGGRGETQYF
16	TRBV7-8	NA	TRBJ1-1	NA	TGTGCCAGCAGCTTATTTCGTATGAGGTTGAACACTGAAGCTTTCTTT	CASSLFRMRLNTEAFF
13	TRBV5-4	NA	TRBJ1-1	NA	TGTGCCAGCAGCTTTCCGGGACGGACTGAAGCTTTCTTT	CASSFPGRTEAFF